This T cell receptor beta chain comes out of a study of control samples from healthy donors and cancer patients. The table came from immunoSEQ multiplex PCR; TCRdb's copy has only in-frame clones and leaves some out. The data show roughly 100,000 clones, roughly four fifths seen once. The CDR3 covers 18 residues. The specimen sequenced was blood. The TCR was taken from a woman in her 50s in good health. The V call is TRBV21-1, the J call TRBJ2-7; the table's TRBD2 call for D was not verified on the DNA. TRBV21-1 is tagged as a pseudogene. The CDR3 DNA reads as TGTGCCAGCAGCAAACTAGGACTATTTGGGGTCCGAGTGTACGAGCAGTACTTC. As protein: CASSKLGLFGVRVYEQYF.